This T cell receptor (beta chain) stems from a study of blood T cells in healthy people across ages. Whole-study context: Template switching captured about one barcoded beta molecule per two T cells.

The germline V and J ends were trimmed by 5 bases and 7 bases, with 14 bases remaining between them. CDR1 is MNHNS and CDR2 is SASEGT in the germline V gene. CDR3 length: 14 residues. Regarding this clonotype: Its matching antigen is unknown.

A second PCR, run for roughly 7 to 12 cycles, used a sample-barcoded 5' primer plus a J-beta primer mix. Each cDNA molecule received a tag from a template-switch adaptor that had 12 random nucleotides. TCRdb processed the 5' RACE reads anew with MiXCR; each CDR3 protein has one entry. The sample lists roughly 1.5 million distinct CDR3 sequences; 42% were seen once. General study points: The CMV status of each donor remained undetermined, and this could have confounded shifts in expanded clonotypes.

Every donor gave 9.5 to 10 milliliters of peripheral blood. The sequence was obtained from a woman younger than 30 in good health. Sequenced material: blood. This sequence joins TRBV6-1 and TRBJ1-4; D gene ambiguous. As DNA, the CDR3 is TGTGCCAGCAGTCTGATGGATGTCGGTGAAAAACTGTTTTTT. This codes for CASSLMDVGEKLFF.